This T cell receptor (beta chain) appears in the sequencing data of a study of CD8 T cells in ankylosing spondylitis. General study results and limits: As for the disease-linked clones, they showed a CD8+ phenotype and occurred at relatively low frequencies in peripheral blood. Clones linked to disease were reported to show significant enrichment in matched ankylosing spondylitis synovial fluid.

Researchers built TCR beta libraries using quantitative 5'-RACE with molecular barcodes. TCRdb fed the 5' RACE reads into MiXCR, producing one record per CDR3 protein. Of about 150,000 distinct CDR3 sequences listed, around a third are singletons. Trimming took off 0 bases at V and 6 bases at J, with 12 bases between the two ends. CDR3 length: 15 amino acids. Germline V gene data show CDR1 as SGHNT and CDR2 as YYREEE (reference sequence). This clonotype was detected only a few times. Antigen unknown. The chain recombines TRBV5-4 with TRBJ2-2, with a possible D match to TRBD1 (6 bases). Input material: synovial fluid, either unsorted or a sorted T cell fraction (not recorded which). The origin of this receptor is a male donor with ankylosing spondylitis. CDR3 sequence reads: CASSLEQGKSGELFF. As DNA, the CDR3 is TGTGCCAGCAGCTTGGAGCAGGGGAAGTCCGGGGAGCTGTTTTTT.